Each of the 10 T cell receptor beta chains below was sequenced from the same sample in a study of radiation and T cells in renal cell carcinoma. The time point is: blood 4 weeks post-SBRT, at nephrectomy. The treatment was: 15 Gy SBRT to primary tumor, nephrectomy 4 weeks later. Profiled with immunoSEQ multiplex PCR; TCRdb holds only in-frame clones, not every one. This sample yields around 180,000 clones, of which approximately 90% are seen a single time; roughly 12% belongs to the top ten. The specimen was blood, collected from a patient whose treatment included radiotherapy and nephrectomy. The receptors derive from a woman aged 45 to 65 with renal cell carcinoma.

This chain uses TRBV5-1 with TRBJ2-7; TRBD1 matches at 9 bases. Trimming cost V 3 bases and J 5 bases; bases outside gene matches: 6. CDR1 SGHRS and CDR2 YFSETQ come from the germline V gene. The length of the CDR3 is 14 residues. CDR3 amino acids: CASSSGTGTNEQYF. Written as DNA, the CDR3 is TGCGCCAGCAGCTCCGGGACAGGGACAAACGAGCAGTACTTC.

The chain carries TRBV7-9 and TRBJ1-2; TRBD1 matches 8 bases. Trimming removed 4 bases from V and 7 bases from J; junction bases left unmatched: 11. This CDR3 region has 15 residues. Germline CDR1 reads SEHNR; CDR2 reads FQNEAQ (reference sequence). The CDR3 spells CASSSDREPPGGYTF. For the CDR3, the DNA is TGTGCCAGCAGCTCGGACAGGGAACCCCCTGGTGGCTACACCTTC.

CDR3 coding DNA: TGTGCCAGCAGCTTAGGGGACAGGGTGAGAGCTTTCTTT. Translated, it gives CASSLGDRVRAFF. The rearrangement links TRBV7-2 to TRBJ1-1; 9 bases line up with TRBD1. Per germline, CDR1 SGHTA and CDR2 FQGNSA. Trimming cost V 1 base and J 10 bases; bases outside gene matches: 4. The CDR3 has 13 amino acids.

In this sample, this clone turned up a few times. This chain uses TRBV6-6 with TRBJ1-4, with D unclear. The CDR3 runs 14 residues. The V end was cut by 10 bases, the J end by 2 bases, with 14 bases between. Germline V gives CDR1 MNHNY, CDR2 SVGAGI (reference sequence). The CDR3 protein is CATYSPRTNEKLFF. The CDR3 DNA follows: TGTGCCACCTACTCCCCACGGACTAATGAAAAACTGTTTTTT.

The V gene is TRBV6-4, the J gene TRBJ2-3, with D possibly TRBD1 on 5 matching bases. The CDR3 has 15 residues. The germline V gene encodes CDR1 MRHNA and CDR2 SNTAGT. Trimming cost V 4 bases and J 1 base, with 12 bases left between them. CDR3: CASSAETGGTDTQYF. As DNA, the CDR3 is TGTGCCAGCAGTGCAGAAACAGGCGGCACAGATACGCAGTATTTT.

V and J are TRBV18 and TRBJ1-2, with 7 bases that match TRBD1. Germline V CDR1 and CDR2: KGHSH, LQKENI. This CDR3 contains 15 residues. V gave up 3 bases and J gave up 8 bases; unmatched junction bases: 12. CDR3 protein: CASSPTGEVFRGYTF. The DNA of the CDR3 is TGTGCCAGCTCACCTACAGGGGAAGTATTCCGAGGCTACACCTTC.

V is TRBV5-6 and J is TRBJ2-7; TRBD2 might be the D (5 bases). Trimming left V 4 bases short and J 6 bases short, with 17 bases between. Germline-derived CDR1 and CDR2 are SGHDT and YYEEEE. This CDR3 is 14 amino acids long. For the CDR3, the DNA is TGTGCCAGCAGCCCACTAGATCAGAATACCGAGCAGTACTTC. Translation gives CASSPLDQNTEQYF.

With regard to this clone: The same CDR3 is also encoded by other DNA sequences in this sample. The CDR3 coding sequence is TGTGCCAGCTCCCTCGGCGGGGATAACTATGGCTACACCTTC. This codes for CASSLGGDNYGYTF. This chain connects TRBV18 to TRBJ1-2; no clear D. The CDR3 spans 14 residues. Germline CDR1 reads KGHSH; CDR2 reads LQKENI. V lost 6 bases to trimming and J lost 1 base, with 12 bases between them.

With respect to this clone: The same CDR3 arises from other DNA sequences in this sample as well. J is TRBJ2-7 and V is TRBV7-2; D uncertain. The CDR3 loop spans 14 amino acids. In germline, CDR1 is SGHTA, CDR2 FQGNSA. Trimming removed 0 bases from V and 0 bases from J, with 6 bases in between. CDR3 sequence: CASSLAGPSYEQYF. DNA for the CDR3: TGTGCCAGCAGCTTAGCGGGTCCCTCCTACGAGCAGTACTTC.

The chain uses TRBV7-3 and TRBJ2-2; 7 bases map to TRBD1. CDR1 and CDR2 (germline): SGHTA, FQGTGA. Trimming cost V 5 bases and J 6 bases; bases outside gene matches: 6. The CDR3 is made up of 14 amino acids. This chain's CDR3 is CASSQGQVAGELFF. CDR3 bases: TGTGCCAGCAGCCAAGGACAGGTTGCCGGGGAGCTGTTTTTT.